The rows below give T cell receptor beta chains drawn from one sample of a study of cytomegalovirus exposure and HLA in healthy donors. Data came from immunoSEQ multiplex PCR; TCRdb stores just in-frame clones and leaves some out. The sample lists 100,000 to 150,000 clones; nearly 90% were seen once. Sequenced: PBMCs. These receptor sequences come from a woman aged 18-29 years in good health and CMV-seronegative. CDR3s include the opening cysteine and the closing phenylalanine or tryptophan. A D gene is named only where the DNA matches it firmly. Where a row states a size, it is once, few, many or the class of an expanded clone; other rows omit it.

V	size	D	J	DNA	CDR3
TRBV28	-	-	TRBJ2-1	TGTGCCAGCAGGCTAGAAGCGGGCTCCTACAATGAGCAGTTCTTC	CASRLEAGSYNEQFF
TRBV28	-	-	TRBJ1-1	TGTGCCAGCAGTTTAGTGGGTCTCCGGGAACCTGAAGCTTTCTTT	CASSLVGLREPEAFF
TRBV28	-	TRBD2	TRBJ2-7	TGTGCCACGGGACTAGCGGGAGTCGAGCAGTACTTC	CATGLAGVEQYF
TRBV27	-	TRBD2	TRBJ2-1	TGTGCCAGCAGTCCCCCGGGGGGGGCCTTATACAATGAGCAGTTCTTC	CASSPPGGALYNEQFF
TRBV5-1	-	-	TRBJ2-5	TGCGCCAGCAGCTTGGGCAGGGCCGGAGAGACCCAGTACTTC	CASSLGRAGETQYF
TRBV6-6	-	TRBD1	TRBJ1-2	TGTGCCAGCAGGACAGGGGGAAGTTATGGCTACACCTTC	CASRTGGSYGYTF
TRBV6-1	-	-	TRBJ2-1	TGTGCCAGCAGGGGCCAGGTCTCCTACAATGAGCAGTTCTTC	CASRGQVSYNEQFF
TRBV9	-	-	TRBJ2-2	TGTGCCAGCAGCCTAGAGAGTCCCCGGACCGGGGAGCTGTTTTTT	CASSLESPRTGELFF
TRBV27	-	TRBD1	TRBJ2-2	TGTGCCAGCAGCTACCAGACAGGGGTAGGCACCGGGGAGCTGTTTTTT	CASSYQTGVGTGELFF
TRBV7-7	-	TRBD2	TRBJ2-1	TGTGCCAGCAGCTTTAGCGGGAGGGCGGAGGTAGATGAGCAGTTCTTC	CASSFSGRAEVDEQFF
TRBV7-9	-	-	TRBJ1-5	TGTGCCAGCATGGCGGACAGCCATGCGCCCCAGCATTTT	CASMADSHAPQHF
TRBV7-7	-	-	TRBJ2-3	TGTGCCAGCAGCTTGACAGCCCGTAGCACAGATACGCAGTATTTT	CASSLTARSTDTQYF
TRBV2	-	TRBD1	TRBJ1-2	TGTGCCAGCAGTGAATCGGACAGGAGTAACTATGGCTACACCTTC	CASSESDRSNYGYTF
TRBV5-5	-	-	TRBJ1-1	TGTGCCAGCAGCTCGGGTGGAGACACTGAAGCTTTCTTT	CASSSGGDTEAFF
TRBV19	-	-	TRBJ1-2	TGTGCCACCGAGGGGGATCGCGGCTATGGCTACACCTTC	CATEGDRGYGYTF
TRBV27	-	TRBD1	TRBJ2-6	TGTGCCAGCAGGACAGGGTCTGGGGCCAACGTCCTGACTTTC	CASRTGSGANVLTF
TRBV15	-	-	TRBJ1-5	TGTGCCACCAGCAGCTTAAATCAGCCCCAGCATTTT	CATSSLNQPQHF
TRBV7-2	-	-	TRBJ2-1	TGTGCCAGCAGCCAAACATACACCTCTGCGGGTGAGCAGTTCTTC	CASSQTYTSAGEQFF
TRBV18	-	TRBD2	TRBJ2-2	TGTGCCAGCTCCCCCATTAGCGGGGGAAAGAACACCGGGGAGCTGTTTTTT	CASSPISGGKNTGELFF
TRBV10-2	-	TRBD2	TRBJ2-7	TGCGCCGCGAAGCCCGGACTAGCGGGAGGCGACTCCTACGAGCAGTACTTC	CAAKPGLAGGDSYEQYF
TRBV4-3	-	TRBD1	TRBJ2-2	TGCGCCAGCAGCAGGGACAGGGGAACGAACACCGGGGAGCTGTTTTTT	CASSRDRGTNTGELFF
TRBV11-2	-	TRBD2	TRBJ2-7	TGTGCCAGCAGCTATAGCGGGACCTATCTCTACGAGCAGTACTTC	CASSYSGTYLYEQYF
TRBV10-3	-	TRBD1	TRBJ2-1	TGTGCCATCAGTCCTGGACAGGGGGCGTTCTTC	CAISPGQGAFF
TRBV19	-	TRBD2	TRBJ2-7	TGTGCCACTAGACTAGCGGGAGGAAACGAGCAGTACTTC	CATRLAGGNEQYF
TRBV7-6	-	-	TRBJ2-3	TGTGCCAGCAGCTTAGTTGGTGAGGGCCTGGGCACAGATACGCAGTATTTT	CASSLVGEGLGTDTQYF
TRBV25-1	-	TRBD1	TRBJ2-5	TGTGCCAGCAGTGCCGCACGGGACAGCGAGTACCAAGAGACCCAGTACTTC	CASSAARDSEYQETQYF
TRBV28	-	-	TRBJ1-4	TGTGCCAGTCTCGACGGGGTTAATGAAAAACTGTTTTTT	CASLDGVNEKLFF
TRBV28	many	TRBD2	TRBJ2-2	TGTGCCAGCAGTTCAGGACTAGCGGACACCGGGGAGCTGTTTTTT	CASSSGLADTGELFF
TRBV5-4	-	-	TRBJ2-1	TGTGCCAGCAGCTGGGGGAGGATCAATGAGCAGTTCTTC	CASSWGRINEQFF
TRBV5-1	-	TRBD1	TRBJ1-3	TGCGCCAGCAGCGAGGGACAGGCCGGAAACACCATATATTTT	CASSEGQAGNTIYF
TRBV28	-	TRBD1	TRBJ1-1	TGTGCCAGCAGTTTATGGGACAGGTTGAACACTGAAGCTTTCTTT	CASSLWDRLNTEAFF
TRBV7-6	-	TRBD2	TRBJ2-1	TGTGCCAGCAGCTTAAGCGGGACTAGCGGGGTGGGTGAGCAGTTCTTC	CASSLSGTSGVGEQFF
TRBV4-2	-	-	TRBJ1-1	TGTGCCAGCAGCCAATCCAAGAACACTGAAGCTTTCTTT	CASSQSKNTEAFF
TRBV2	-	TRBD1	TRBJ1-5	TGTGCCAGCAGTCGGCAGGGGGCCCCTTATAGCAATCAGCCCCAGCATTTT	CASSRQGAPYSNQPQHF
TRBV30	-	-	TRBJ2-1	TGTGCCTGGGGTCCGGGAAATGGAAACAATGAGCAGTTCTTC	CAWGPGNGNNEQFF
TRBV30	-	TRBD2	TRBJ2-1	TGTGCCTGGAGTGTACTGCGGACTAGCGGGGGTCACAATGAGCAGTTCTTC	CAWSVLRTSGGHNEQFF
TRBV6-5	-	-	TRBJ2-1	TGTGCCAGCAGATTAAACAATGAGCAGTTCTTC	CASRLNNEQFF
TRBV30	-	TRBD1	TRBJ1-2	TGTGCCTGGAAGGGGGATATTGGACAGGGGTTCGGCTACACCTTC	CAWKGDIGQGFGYTF
TRBV5-6	-	TRBD2	TRBJ2-1	TGTGCCAGCAGCGCCTGGACTAGCGGGGGAGGCATTGAGCAGTTCTTC	CASSAWTSGGGIEQFF
TRBV6-5	-	TRBD1	TRBJ2-7	TGTGCCAGCAGCCGGGACAGGGTGCCCTCCTACGAGCAGTACTTC	CASSRDRVPSYEQYF
TRBV5-1	-	TRBD2	TRBJ2-2	TGCGCCAGCAGCTTGGCCGGGGGGTCGAACACCGGGGAGCTGTTTTTT	CASSLAGGSNTGELFF
TRBV29-1	-	-	TRBJ1-2	TGCAGCACCGGAGGAGGGGTAGAGGACTATGGCTACACCTTC	CSTGGGVEDYGYTF
TRBV30	-	-	TRBJ2-7	TGTGCCTGGAGTGTTAACAGGGTTACCTACGAGCAGTACTTC	CAWSVNRVTYEQYF
TRBV5-1	-	TRBD1	TRBJ1-2	TGCGCCAGCAGCTTAACAGGGGTGGATGGCTACACCTTC	CASSLTGVDGYTF
TRBV6-5	-	-	TRBJ1-6	TGTGCCAGCAGTTACGCAGGGGTGGGAAATTCACCCCTCCACTTT	CASSYAGVGNSPLHF
TRBV27	-	-	TRBJ2-3	TGTGCCAGCAGCCTCAGCACAGATACGCAGTATTTT	CASSLSTDTQYF
TRBV29-1	-	-	TRBJ2-2	TGCAGCGTTACAGGGAATCGGTACACCGGGGAGCTGTTTTTT	CSVTGNRYTGELFF
TRBV5-6	-	-	TRBJ2-5	TGTGCCAGCAGGGAGGAACAGTACCAAGAGACCCAGTACTTC	CASREEQYQETQYF
TRBV30	-	TRBD1	TRBJ2-3	TGTGCCTGGAGTCTTCCGGGACAGGGGAGAGATACGCAGTATTTT	CAWSLPGQGRDTQYF
TRBV6-1	-	-	TRBJ2-6	TGTGCCAGCACCCCCGGGGCTGGGGCCAACGTCCTGACTTTC	CASTPGAGANVLTF
TRBV19	-	-	TRBJ2-6	TGTGCCAGTAGTCCGGGGGCTGGGGCCAACGTCCTGACTTTC	CASSPGAGANVLTF
TRBV14	-	-	TRBJ1-5	TGTGCCAGCAGCCAAGGAGGCACAGGACGCAATCAGCCCCAGCATTTT	CASSQGGTGRNQPQHF
TRBV5-4	-	TRBD2	TRBJ2-7	TGTGCCAGCAGTTGGACTAGCGGGACCTCCTACGAGCAGTACTTC	CASSWTSGTSYEQYF
TRBV2	once	-	TRBJ2-6	TGTGCCAGCAGTACCTCCGGGGACTCTGGGGCCAACGTCCTGACTTTC	CASSTSGDSGANVLTF
TRBV27	once	TRBD2	TRBJ2-1	TGTGCCAGCAGGGAAGCGGGGGGGCCCGGTGAGCAGTTCTTC	CASREAGGPGEQFF